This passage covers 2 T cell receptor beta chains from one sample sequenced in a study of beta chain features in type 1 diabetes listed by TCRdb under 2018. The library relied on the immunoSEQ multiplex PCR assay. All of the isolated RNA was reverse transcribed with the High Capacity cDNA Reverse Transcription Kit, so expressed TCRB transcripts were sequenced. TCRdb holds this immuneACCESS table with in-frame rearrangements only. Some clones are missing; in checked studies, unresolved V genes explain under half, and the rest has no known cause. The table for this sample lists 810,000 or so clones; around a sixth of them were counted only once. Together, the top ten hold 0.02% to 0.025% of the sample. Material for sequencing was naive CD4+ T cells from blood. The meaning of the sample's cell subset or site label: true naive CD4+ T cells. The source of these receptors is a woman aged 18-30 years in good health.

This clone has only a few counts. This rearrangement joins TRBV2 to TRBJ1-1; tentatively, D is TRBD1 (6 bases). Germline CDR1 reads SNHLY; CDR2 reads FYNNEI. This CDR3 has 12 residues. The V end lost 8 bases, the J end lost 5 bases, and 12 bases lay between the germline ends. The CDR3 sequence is CASQQGRTEAFF. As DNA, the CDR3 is TGTGCCAGCCAACAGGGTCGGACTGAAGCTTTCTTT. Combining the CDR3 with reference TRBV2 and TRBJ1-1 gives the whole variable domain EPEVTQTPSHQVTQMGQEVILRCVPISNHLYFYWYRQILGQKVEFLVSFYNNEISEKSEIFDDQFSVERPDGSNFTLKIRSTKLEDSAMYFCASQQGRTEAFFGQGTRLTVV.

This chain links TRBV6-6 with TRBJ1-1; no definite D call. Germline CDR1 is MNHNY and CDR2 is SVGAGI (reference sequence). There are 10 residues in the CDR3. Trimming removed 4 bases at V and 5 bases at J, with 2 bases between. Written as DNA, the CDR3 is TGTGCCAGCAGTTTGACTGAAGCTTTCTTT. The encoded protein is CASSLTEAFF.